This TCR beta chain was captured by sequencing in a study of cytomegalovirus exposure and HLA in healthy donors. Each donor's status was that of a healthy bone marrow donor. These donors counted as nominally healthy when sampled, but unrecorded immune exposures were likely. On this clone: Its antigen remains unidentified.

Researchers ran the PCR with 60 Vbeta and 13 Jbeta primers. The assay was immunoSEQ multiplex PCR, and TCRdb's table has in-frame clones only and misses some. This sample has roughly 150,000 clones, with 65% to 70% found just once. Study-wide points: Accurate prediction of most subjects' HLA-A and HLA-B alleles from TCR beta sequences was reported. A later analysis linked 16,951 TCR beta sequences to HLA alleles at 0.05 false discovery rate.

V was clipped by 7 bases and J by 6 bases, with 12 bases between them. Germline CDR1 reads MDHEN; CDR2 reads SYDVKM. This CDR3 contains 12 residues. The V call is TRBV28, the J call TRBJ1-2; a possible D gene is TRBD1 (6 bases). This TCR derives from a man under 40 in good health and CMV-seropositive. Sequencing was done on a sample of PBMCs. CDR3: CASTWGLDGYTF. CDR3 DNA sequence: TGTGCCAGCACGTGGGGGCTTGATGGCTACACCTTC.